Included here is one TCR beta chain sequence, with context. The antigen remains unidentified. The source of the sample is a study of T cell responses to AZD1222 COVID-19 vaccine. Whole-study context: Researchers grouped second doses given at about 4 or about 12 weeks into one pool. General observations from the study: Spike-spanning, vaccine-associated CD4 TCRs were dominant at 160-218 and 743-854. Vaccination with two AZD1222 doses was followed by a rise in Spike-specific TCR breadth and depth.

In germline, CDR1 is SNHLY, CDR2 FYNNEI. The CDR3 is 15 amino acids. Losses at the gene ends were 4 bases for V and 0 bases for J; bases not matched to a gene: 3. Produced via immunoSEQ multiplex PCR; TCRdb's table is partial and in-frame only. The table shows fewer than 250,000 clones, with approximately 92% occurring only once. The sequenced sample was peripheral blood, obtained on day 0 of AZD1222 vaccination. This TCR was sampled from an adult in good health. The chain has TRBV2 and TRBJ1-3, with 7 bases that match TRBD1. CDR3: CASSAGTVSGNTIYF. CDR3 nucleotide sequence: TGTGCCAGCAGTGCCGGGACAGTCTCTGGAAACACCATATATTTT.